This is a list of T cell receptor beta chains from one sample in a study of shared clonotypes between healthy human individuals. TCRdb keeps only in-frame clones here, not all; method: immunoSEQ multiplex PCR. The data hold some 2,100,000 clones, with roughly 91% observed a single time. Sequenced: naive CD8+ T cells from PBMCs. All receptors derive from a man aged 18 to 30 in good health. Some clones in this sample may be carry-over from other donors' samples. Both conserved end residues are part of each CDR3. A D gene is named only where the DNA matches it firmly. Some rows have no size entry. The others give once, few or many, or a class for an expanded clone.

CDR3 DNA: TGTGCCAGCAGTTACTCGAAGGCCGCGAGAACTGAAGCTTTCTTT; CDR3 protein: CASSYSKAARTEAFF; clone size: -; J gene: TRBJ1-1; D gene: -; V gene: TRBV6-5
CDR3 DNA: TGTGCCAGCAGTTTAGATCGGAATGAGCAGTTCTTC; CDR3 protein: CASSLDRNEQFF; clone size: once; J gene: TRBJ2-1; D gene: -; V gene: TRBV28
CDR3 DNA: TGTGCCAGCAGCGCTCCCTCACAGGATACCTACAATGAGCAGTTCTTC; CDR3 protein: CASSAPSQDTYNEQFF; clone size: -; J gene: TRBJ2-1; D gene: -; V gene: TRBV9
CDR3 DNA: TGTGCCAGCAGCTACGGGGGAATGGGTTCACCCCTCCACTTT; CDR3 protein: CASSYGGMGSPLHF; clone size: -; J gene: TRBJ1-6; D gene: -; V gene: TRBV7-9
CDR3 DNA: TGTGCCAGCAGTTTAGGGGCAGGGCGGGTCAATGAGCAGTTCTTC; CDR3 protein: CASSLGAGRVNEQFF; clone size: -; J gene: TRBJ2-1; D gene: -; V gene: TRBV27
CDR3 DNA: TGTGCCAGCAGGGGGCTGGGGACAGTCCTTAACTATGGCTACACCTTC; CDR3 protein: CASRGLGTVLNYGYTF; clone size: -; J gene: TRBJ1-2; D gene: TRBD1; V gene: TRBV27
CDR3 DNA: TGTGCCAGCAGTAGGGGGGCCTACGAGCAGTACTTC; CDR3 protein: CASSRGAYEQYF; clone size: -; J gene: TRBJ2-7; D gene: -; V gene: TRBV5-6
CDR3 DNA: TGTGCCAGCAGTTTAGGACAAATCGTCTACAATGAGCAGTTCTTC; CDR3 protein: CASSLGQIVYNEQFF; clone size: -; J gene: TRBJ2-1; D gene: -; V gene: TRBV27
CDR3 DNA: TGTGCCAGCAGCTCCGGGATGACCCACGAGCAGTACTTC; CDR3 protein: CASSSGMTHEQYF; clone size: -; J gene: TRBJ2-7; D gene: -; V gene: TRBV11-2
CDR3 DNA: TGTGCCAGCAGTCCAATACAAAGCCCTGAAGCTTTCTTT; CDR3 protein: CASSPIQSPEAFF; clone size: -; J gene: TRBJ1-1; D gene: -; V gene: TRBV28
CDR3 DNA: TGTGCCAGCAGTTACCAGGGAACGAACGAGCAGTACTTC; CDR3 protein: CASSYQGTNEQYF; clone size: -; J gene: TRBJ2-7; D gene: -; V gene: TRBV6-5
CDR3 DNA: TGCGCCAGCAGTCAAGATCGCGGAAGGGCCAATGAGCAGTTCTTC; CDR3 protein: CASSQDRGRANEQFF; clone size: once; J gene: TRBJ2-1; D gene: -; V gene: TRBV4-1
CDR3 DNA: TGTGCCAGCAGCCGAACCGACAGCTACTATGGCTACACCTTC; CDR3 protein: CASSRTDSYYGYTF; clone size: -; J gene: TRBJ1-2; D gene: -; V gene: TRBV14
CDR3 DNA: TGTGCCAGCAGTTTCACCAGGGGATCTAACTATGGCTACACCTTC; CDR3 protein: CASSFTRGSNYGYTF; clone size: -; J gene: TRBJ1-2; D gene: -; V gene: TRBV6-5
CDR3 DNA: TGTGCCAGCAGCCTCCCCCATCAGATTCGGGACAATGAGCAGTTCTTC; CDR3 protein: CASSLPHQIRDNEQFF; clone size: -; J gene: TRBJ2-1; D gene: -; V gene: TRBV7-9
CDR3 DNA: TGTGCCAGCAGCGTAGGAAGTTCACCCCTCCACTTT; CDR3 protein: CASSVGSSPLHF; clone size: once; J gene: TRBJ1-6; D gene: -; V gene: TRBV9
CDR3 DNA: TGCGCCAGCAGTGAGTCGCGAGGCCATGGGGCAGATACGCAGTATTTT; CDR3 protein: CASSESRGHGADTQYF; clone size: -; J gene: TRBJ2-3; D gene: -; V gene: TRBV10-2
CDR3 DNA: TGCGCCAGCAGCTATGGGGACAGGGGCCCAGATACGCAGTATTTT; CDR3 protein: CASSYGDRGPDTQYF; clone size: -; J gene: TRBJ2-3; D gene: TRBD1; V gene: TRBV5-1
CDR3 DNA: TGTGCCAGCAGCTTAGGTGGCCTTGAAGCTTTCTTT; CDR3 protein: CASSLGGLEAFF; clone size: -; J gene: TRBJ1-1; D gene: -; V gene: TRBV7-8
CDR3 DNA: TGTGCCAGCAGCCTGGGAGGGCCCGGCTATGGCTACACCTTC; CDR3 protein: CASSLGGPGYGYTF; clone size: once; J gene: TRBJ1-2; D gene: -; V gene: TRBV11-2
CDR3 DNA: TGCGCCAGCAGTGACTCAAGTTCCCGGGCAGATACGCAGTATTTT; CDR3 protein: CASSDSSSRADTQYF; clone size: -; J gene: TRBJ2-3; D gene: -; V gene: TRBV10-1
CDR3 DNA: TGTGCCAGCAGTTCGTCCCGGGACAGCTACGAGCAGTACTTC; CDR3 protein: CASSSSRDSYEQYF; clone size: -; J gene: TRBJ2-7; D gene: TRBD1; V gene: TRBV27
CDR3 DNA: TGTGCCAGCAGCCTCCGCCCCACCGGGGAGCTGTTTTTT; CDR3 protein: CASSLRPTGELFF; clone size: -; J gene: TRBJ2-2; D gene: -; V gene: TRBV7-8
CDR3 DNA: TGTGCCAGCGCCGCGGTTGCCAATCAGCCCCAGCATTTT; CDR3 protein: CASAAVANQPQHF; clone size: few; J gene: TRBJ1-5; D gene: -; V gene: TRBV7-9
CDR3 DNA: TGTGCCAGCAGCTTAGTTGGCAGCGCCCGGTCTGGGGCCAACGTCCTGACTTTC; CDR3 protein: CASSLVGSARSGANVLTF; clone size: -; J gene: TRBJ2-6; D gene: -; V gene: TRBV7-3
CDR3 DNA: TGTGCCAGCAGTGAACGGGCGAAACAAAATGAAAAACTGTTTTTT; CDR3 protein: CASSERAKQNEKLFF; clone size: -; J gene: TRBJ1-4; D gene: -; V gene: TRBV2
CDR3 DNA: TGTGCCAGCAGTTTATCCGGGGGGCTCGGAAACACCATATATTTT; CDR3 protein: CASSLSGGLGNTIYF; clone size: -; J gene: TRBJ1-3; D gene: -; V gene: TRBV27
CDR3 DNA: TGCGCCAGCAGTCCCAATGGGGGAGCCGACTACGAGCAGTACTTC; CDR3 protein: CASSPNGGADYEQYF; clone size: -; J gene: TRBJ2-7; D gene: -; V gene: TRBV4-3
CDR3 DNA: TGTGCCTTCCGACAGGGGGTCGACTACGAGCAGTACTTC; CDR3 protein: CAFRQGVDYEQYF; clone size: -; J gene: TRBJ2-7; D gene: TRBD1; V gene: TRBV10-3
CDR3 DNA: TGTGCCAGCAGTACTAGCGGGGCAAGCTCCTACAATGAGCAGTTCTTC; CDR3 protein: CASSTSGASSYNEQFF; clone size: -; J gene: TRBJ2-1; D gene: TRBD2; V gene: TRBV27
CDR3 DNA: TGTGCCAGCAGTGAGGTCGGGGCGGGCAATCAGCCCCAGCATTTT; CDR3 protein: CASSEVGAGNQPQHF; clone size: -; J gene: TRBJ1-5; D gene: -; V gene: TRBV25-1
CDR3 DNA: TGTGCCAGCAGCGTAAACGGGGGCTACGAGCAGTACTTC; CDR3 protein: CASSVNGGYEQYF; clone size: -; J gene: TRBJ2-7; D gene: -; V gene: TRBV9
CDR3 DNA: TGTGCCAGCAGCCGCTTGGGCACCAACAATGAGCAGTTCTTC; CDR3 protein: CASSRLGTNNEQFF; clone size: once; J gene: TRBJ2-1; D gene: -; V gene: TRBV28
CDR3 DNA: TGTGCCAGCAGCTCCCCCGCTAGCGGGACCTACGAGCAGTACTTC; CDR3 protein: CASSSPASGTYEQYF; clone size: -; J gene: TRBJ2-7; D gene: TRBD2; V gene: TRBV11-2
CDR3 DNA: TGTGCCTGGAGTTCGGACAGGGAGAGAGAGCAGTACTTC; CDR3 protein: CAWSSDREREQYF; clone size: -; J gene: TRBJ2-7; D gene: TRBD1; V gene: TRBV30
CDR3 DNA: TGTGCCAGCAGCACATCCGGGGGGAGGCTGGGCAATGAGCAGTTCTTC; CDR3 protein: CASSTSGGRLGNEQFF; clone size: -; J gene: TRBJ2-1; D gene: TRBD2; V gene: TRBV7-9
CDR3 DNA: TGTGCCAGCAGTTTATTTAACTCCCCGGGGTACGAGCAGTACTTC; CDR3 protein: CASSLFNSPGYEQYF; clone size: -; J gene: TRBJ2-7; D gene: -; V gene: TRBV27
CDR3 DNA: TGTGCCAGCAGTTTACAGGGGGCTAATCAGCCCCAGCATTTT; CDR3 protein: CASSLQGANQPQHF; clone size: -; J gene: TRBJ1-5; D gene: TRBD1; V gene: TRBV27
CDR3 DNA: TGTGCCAGCAGCGCCGGACTAGCGGGGGGCACAGATACGCAGTATTTT; CDR3 protein: CASSAGLAGGTDTQYF; clone size: -; J gene: TRBJ2-3; D gene: TRBD2; V gene: TRBV7-9
CDR3 DNA: TGTGCCAGCAGTTACGGACAGGGCGAAGTAACCTACGAGCAGTACTTC; CDR3 protein: CASSYGQGEVTYEQYF; clone size: -; J gene: TRBJ2-7; D gene: TRBD1; V gene: TRBV6-6
CDR3 DNA: TGTGCCAGCAGCTTAGGGGTGGGGAGCTCCTACGAGCAGTACTTC; CDR3 protein: CASSLGVGSSYEQYF; clone size: -; J gene: TRBJ2-7; D gene: -; V gene: TRBV7-2
CDR3 DNA: TGCGCCAGCAGTTCAGACCGGACCTACGAGCAGTACTTC; CDR3 protein: CASSSDRTYEQYF; clone size: -; J gene: TRBJ2-7; D gene: -; V gene: TRBV10-2
CDR3 DNA: TGTGCCAGCAGCTTAAAGGGACAGGGGTCGTCCTACGAGCAGTACTTC; CDR3 protein: CASSLKGQGSSYEQYF; clone size: -; J gene: TRBJ2-7; D gene: TRBD1; V gene: TRBV7-9
CDR3 DNA: TGTGCCACCAGCATTTCGAGGAATCAGCCCCAGCATTTT; CDR3 protein: CATSISRNQPQHF; clone size: -; J gene: TRBJ1-5; D gene: -; V gene: TRBV15
CDR3 DNA: TGTGCCAGCAGTTGGACTAGCGAGTACGAGCAGTACTTC; CDR3 protein: CASSWTSEYEQYF; clone size: -; J gene: TRBJ2-7; D gene: TRBD2; V gene: TRBV28